The next 5 T cell receptor beta chains were all read from a single sample in a study of CD8 T cells in Susac syndrome. Random hexamers were used to reverse transcribe an amount of roughly 0.45 to 1 ug RNA. Using its own MiXCR run on the immunoSEQ multiplex PCR reads, TCRdb lists one record per CDR3 protein. The sample carries about 160,000 distinct CDR3 sequences, around 93% recorded once. The material sequenced was CD4+ T cells from PBMCs. These receptors were collected from a human donor in good health.

The J gene is TRBJ2-5, the V gene TRBV5-1; D may be TRBD1 (5 bases). The CDR3 has 15 residues. V gave up 1 base and J gave up 0 bases, with 10 bases separating them. Germline-derived CDR1 and CDR2 are SGHRS and YFSETQ. The CDR3 DNA is TGCGCCAGCAGCTTGTTCGCAGGGAACCAAGAGACCCAGTACTTC. Translation gives CASSLFAGNQETQYF.

This chain links TRBV7-3 with TRBJ2-6; 7 positions agree with TRBD2. The V gene end was trimmed by 4 bases and the J gene end by 0 bases; junction bases not matched to a gene: 6. Germline V lookup: CDR1 SGHTA, CDR2 FQGTGA. The CDR3 contains 17 residues. This CDR3 reads CASSWGGAGSGANVLTF. The CDR3 coding sequence is TGTGCCAGCAGCTGGGGAGGGGCGGGCTCTGGGGCCAACGTCCTGACTTTC.

The genes are TRBV12-3 or TRBV12-4 and TRBJ2-5, with 7 bases aligning to TRBD1. With V trimmed by 2 bases and J by 5 bases, 14 bases remained unmatched. The CDR3 length is 17 residues. Written as DNA, the CDR3 is TGTGCCAGCAGTTTAAGAGGTGACAGGGTCTATCGGGAGACCCAGTACTTC. As protein: CASSLRGDRVYRETQYF.

The chain employs TRBV14 and TRBJ2-5, with TRBD2 identical over 12 bases. The CDR3 is 16 amino acids. CDR1 is SGHDN and CDR2 is FVKESK in the germline V gene. V was pared by 5 bases and J by 2 bases, with 6 bases of the junction left unmatched. CDR3 nucleotides: TGTGCCAGCAGCTTAGGACTAGCGGGGACTCAAGAGACCCAGTACTTC. This codes for CASSLGLAGTQETQYF.

CDR3 region: CASSQDGRGGTGELFF. CDR3 in DNA: TGTGCCAGCAGCCAAGATGGAAGGGGCGGAACCGGGGAGCTGTTTTTT. The chain carries TRBV14 and TRBJ2-2, with D possibly TRBD1 on 5 matching bases. Deletions cut 0 bases from V and 5 bases from J, with 13 bases between. The CDR3 has 16 amino acids. CDR1 and CDR2 (germline): SGHDN, FVKESK.